The 28 T cell receptor beta chains below all came from one sample that was sequenced in a study of blood T cells in healthy people across ages. For the second PCR, which ran for about 7 to 11 cycles, a sample-barcoded 5' primer and a J-beta primer mix were used. MiXCR, applied by TCRdb to the 5' RACE reads, yields one record per CDR3 protein. The sample contains 600,000 to 800,000 distinct CDR3 sequences, approximately 52% of which appear only once. Sequencing was performed on blood. These receptors originate from a woman older than 75 in good health.

V gene TRBV4-2 combines with J gene TRBJ2-1; 9 nucleotides match TRBD2. The CDR3 extends over 18 amino acids. Germline CDR1 LGHNA, CDR2 YNFKEQ. Unmatched junction bases numbered 13, after V lost 0 bases and J lost 7 bases. CDR3 DNA sequence: TGTGCCAGCAGCCAAGATGATGTCTGGGCGGGAGGGCCGAATGAGCAGTTCTTC. This gives the protein CASSQDDVWAGGPNEQFF.

The rearrangement links TRBV15 to TRBJ2-2, with D possibly matching TRBD2 (6 bases). V was pared by 1 base and J by 0 bases, with 18 bases between. Looked up from germline, CDR1 is LNHNV and CDR2 is YYDKDF (reference sequence). This CDR3 spans 19 amino acids. CDR3 amino acids: CATSRVYGSGFANTGELFF. The CDR3 DNA sequence: TGTGCCACCAGCAGAGTTTACGGGAGCGGGTTCGCGAACACCGGGGAGCTGTTTTTT.

This clonotype was seen a few times. The chain recombines TRBV12-3 or TRBV12-4 with TRBJ1-2; D gene ambiguous. The germline V and J ends were trimmed by 6 bases and 6 bases, with 14 bases remaining between them. The CDR3 runs to 13 residues. CDR3 bases: TGTGCCAGCAGGGCCGACAACCCCGATGGCTACACCTTC. Encoded protein: CASRADNPDGYTF.

Details on this clonotype: A read error is possible here, since a much larger clone lies one base away. V is TRBV28 and J is TRBJ2-1; tentatively, D is TRBD2 (5 bases). Between the trimmed V and J ends, which lost 4 bases and 13 bases, there was a span of 20 bases. The CDR3 spans 14 residues. Per germline, CDR1 MDHEN and CDR2 SYDVKM. The CDR3 DNA follows: TGTGCCAGCAGTTCTCAGCCCGGGAAAGAGACCCAGTTCTTC. It yields the protein CASSSQPGKETQFF.

This clonotype was seen repeatedly, ten times or more. The chain joins TRBV9 to TRBJ2-3; the match to TRBD1 covers 9 bases. The length of the CDR3 is 14 residues. Germline V CDR1 and CDR2: SGDLS, YYNGEE. Germline trimming cut 3 bases from V and 3 bases from J; bases unmatched to any gene: 2. DNA of the CDR3: TGTGCCAGCAGCGCCGGACAGGGGACAGATACGCAGTATTTT. Encoded protein: CASSAGQGTDTQYF.

This clonotype occurred many times. This chain uses TRBV7-9 with TRBJ2-1, with 8 nucleotides matching TRBD2. The CDR3 has 15 residues. V lost 5 bases to trimming and J lost 9 bases; unmatched junction nucleotides: 12. Germline loops: CDR1 SEHNR, CDR2 FQNEAQ (reference sequence). CDR3 nucleotides: TGTGCCAGCAGCCCACTCAGGAAGCGGGAGCGTGAGCAGTTCTTC. Translated: CASSPLRKREREQFF.

V and J are TRBV12-3 or TRBV12-4 and TRBJ2-2; the match to TRBD1 covers 7 bases. The length of the CDR3 is 15 residues. Trimming cost V 5 bases and J 6 bases; bases outside gene matches: 9. The CDR3 spells CASSKKTGTAGELFF. In nucleotides, the CDR3 is TGTGCCAGCAGTAAAAAGACAGGGACCGCCGGGGAGCTGTTTTTT.

To note about this clonotype: A much bigger clone sits one base away, suggesting this may be a read error. The chain links TRBV20-1 to TRBJ2-1, with D possibly being TRBD1 or TRBD2 (5 bases each). Germline V gives CDR1 DFQATT, CDR2 SNEGSKA (reference sequence). This CDR3 comprises 14 residues. Trimming pared 3 bases from V and 13 bases from J, leaving 22 bases between. DNA for the CDR3: TGCAGTGCTAGCGAGGGGACGCTGCGAGAGACCCAGTTCTTC. Translating gives CSASEGTLRETQFF.

The J gene is TRBJ2-3, the V gene TRBV27; 7 nucleotides match TRBD2. Trimming removed 2 bases from V and 3 bases from J; junction bases left unmatched: 5. Germline values: CDR1 MNHEY, CDR2 SMNVEV (reference sequence). The CDR3 spans 15 residues. CDR3 nucleotides: TGTGCCAGCAGTTTAAAGCGGGAAGTTACAGATACGCAGTATTTT. Its protein is CASSLKREVTDTQYF.

This clonotype was detected ten times or more. V is TRBV6-1 and J is TRBJ2-3, with 8 bases that match TRBD1. Germline values: CDR1 MNHNS, CDR2 SASEGT. V gave up 6 bases and J gave up 0 bases; unmatched junction bases: 8. This CDR3 is 16 amino acids long. The CDR3 region has the DNA TGTGCCAGCAGATCAGACCGGGACAGGAGCACAGATACGCAGTATTTT. The encoded protein is CASRSDRDRSTDTQYF.

Concerning this clonotype: Given a much more abundant clone one base away, this may be a read error. The V and J genes are TRBV2 and TRBJ2-7; maybe TRBD2 (5 bases). Trimming left V 6 bases short and J 4 bases short, with 19 bases between. CDR1 is SNHLY and CDR2 is FYNNEI in the germline V gene. This CDR3 is 15 amino acids long. CDR3 nucleotide sequence: TGTGCCAGCAGGAACGAGGGATTTAGGAGTTACGAGCAGTACTTC. Its protein product is CASRNEGFRSYEQYF.

This clonotype was observed a handful of times. The rearrangement joins TRBV20-1 to TRBJ2-3; D ambiguous. This CDR3 contains 11 residues. Trimming shortened V by 4 bases and J by 5 bases, and 7 bases separated the two germline ends. In germline, CDR1 is DFQATT, CDR2 SNEGSKA (reference sequence). The CDR3 spells CSANMRDTQYF. The CDR3 bases are TGCAGTGCTAATATGAGAGATACGCAGTATTTT.

This clonotype has ten or more counts. Since a much larger clone is just one base distant, this may be a read error. This chain uses TRBV6-5 with TRBJ2-1; D possibly matches TRBD1 or TRBD2 (6 bases each). The J call could be wrong; TRBJ2-7 is a better fit for the DNA end. CDR3 length equals 16 residues. CDR1 is MNHEY, CDR2 SVGAGI, per germline. The CDR3 reads CASSYSRGVSYNEQYF. CDR3 DNA sequence: TGTGCCAGCAGTTACTCGAGGGGGGTCTCCTACAATGAGCAGTACTTC.

The CDR3 nucleotides are TGTGCCAGCAGCCCACAGGGAAGTTGGTATGGGGGCCAGTACTTC. It specifies CASSPQGSWYGGQYF. The chain links TRBV28 to TRBJ2-5; D perhaps matches TRBD1 (6 bases). The V gene's germline CDR1 is MDHEN and CDR2 SYDVKM. The length of the CDR3 is 15 residues. V shed 6 bases and J shed 10 bases, with 24 bases lying between them.

This clonotype came up a few times. This chain joins TRBV20-1 and TRBJ2-7; no firm D call. CDR1 DFQATT and CDR2 SNEGSKA come from the germline V gene (reference sequence). The V gene lost 3 bases and the J gene lost 3 bases, with 12 bases spanning the gap. The CDR3 is 13 residues long. Here the CDR3 reads CSASGVAHYEQYF. The CDR3 DNA reads TGCAGTGCTAGTGGAGTAGCCCACTACGAGCAGTACTTC.

The rearrangement links TRBV27 to TRBJ2-2, with a weak D call TRBD1 (5 bases). The V and J ends lost 1 base and 6 bases respectively, with 18 bases between them. The germline CDR1 and CDR2 sequences are MNHEY and SMNVEV (reference sequence). The CDR3 runs 17 residues. The chain's CDR3 is CASSLLGVRLTAGELFF. The CDR3 bases are TGTGCCAGCAGTTTATTAGGGGTTCGTCTGACGGCCGGGGAGCTGTTTTTT.

V gene TRBV20-1 combines with J gene TRBJ2-4; 9 bases are a match to TRBD2. The J call could be wrong; TRBJ2-5 is a better fit for the DNA end. CDR3 length: 15 amino acids. Germline V lookup: CDR1 DFQATT, CDR2 SNEGSKA (reference sequence). This chain's CDR3 is CSAESRSGSRETQYF. The CDR3 nucleotides are TGCAGTGCCGAGAGTCGTAGCGGGAGTAGAGAGACCCAGTACTTC.

The genes are TRBV3-1 and TRBJ2-3; D possibly corresponds to TRBD2 (5 bases). This CDR3 is 18 amino acids long. Per the germline V gene, CDR1 is LGHDT and CDR2 is YNNKEL (reference sequence). Between the trimmed V and J ends, which lost 4 bases and 0 bases, there was a span of 20 bases. The CDR3 DNA is TGTGCCAGCAGCCGAAAGACTGGGAGTTACTATAGCACAGATACGCAGTATTTT. It translates to CASSRKTGSYYSTDTQYF.

The CDR3 DNA sequence: TGTGCCAGCAGCCAGGACAGTAGCTTCTATGGCTACACCTTC. This sequence encodes CASSQDSSFYGYTF. V is TRBV3-1 and J is TRBJ1-2; TRBD1 is a possible D gene (6 bases). The CDR3 length is 14 residues. Germline loops: CDR1 LGHDT, CDR2 YNNKEL (reference sequence). The V end lost 3 bases, the J end lost 4 bases, and 12 bases lay between the germline ends.

This clonotype was seen at least ten times. The chain couples TRBV18 to TRBJ2-1, with 7 bases aligning to TRBD1. The CDR3 extends over 13 amino acids. The V gene's germline CDR1 is KGHSH and CDR2 LQKENI. V lost 6 bases to trimming and J lost 5 bases; unmatched junction nucleotides: 4. CDR3 nucleotides: TGTGCCAGCTCGCATGGGACAGACAATGAGCAGTTCTTC. Residues: CASSHGTDNEQFF. Full variable domain (outside the CDR3, taken from reference TRBV18 and TRBJ2-1): NAGVMQNPRHLVRRRGQEARLRCSPMKGHSHVYWYRQLPEEGLKFMVYLQKENIIDESGMPKERFSAEFPKEGPSILRIQQVVRGDSAAYFCASSHGTDNEQFFGPGTRLTVL.

A word on this clonotype: At one boundary the junction diverges from the germline segment, which might be a read error. This chain uses TRBV2 with TRBJ2-3, with 10 bases lining up with TRBD2. This CDR3 is 15 amino acids long. In germline, CDR1 is SNHLY, CDR2 FYNNEI. The CDR3: CASREGTSGTDTQYF. For the CDR3, the DNA is TGTGCCAGCAGAGAAGGGACTAGCGGCACAGATACGCAGTATTTT. The whole variable domain, filled in from reference TRBV2 and TRBJ2-3, reads EPEVTQTPSHQVTQMGQEVILRCVPISNHLYFYWYRQILGQKVEFLVSFYNNEISEKSEIFDDQFSVERPDGSNFTLKIRSTKLEDSAMYFCASREGTSGTDTQYFGPGTRLTVL.

J is TRBJ2-3 and V is TRBV12-3 or TRBV12-4, with a possible D match to TRBD1 (6 bases). The CDR3 length is 14 residues. V was clipped by 6 bases and J by 6 bases, with 16 bases between them. The CDR3 nucleotides are TGTGCCAGCAGACCCGACAGGCTCGGGGATACGCAGTATTTT. It specifies CASRPDRLGDTQYF.

The chain is built from TRBV20-1 and TRBJ2-3; 10 nucleotides agree with TRBD2. Looked up from germline, CDR1 is DFQATT and CDR2 is SNEGSKA (reference sequence). The CDR3 length is 13 residues. CDR3 in DNA: TGCAGAGCCCCACTAGCGGGAACTGATACGCAGTATTTT. The encoded protein is CRAPLAGTDTQYF.

In its sample, this clonotype was seen many times. This chain joins TRBV3-1 and TRBJ2-1; no clear D gene. CDR1 is LGHDT, CDR2 YNNKEL, per germline (reference sequence). This CDR3 spans 12 amino acids. The ends were cut back, 4 bases at V and 8 bases at J, with 9 bases in the middle. CDR3 in amino acids: CASSRLWDEQFF. Written as DNA, the CDR3 is TGTGCCAGCAGCCGCCTTTGGGATGAGCAGTTCTTC.

This clonotype has only a few counts. This chain joins TRBV11-3 and TRBJ2-1; D is unclear. V was cut by 3 bases and J by 5 bases, with 11 bases left in between. This CDR3 comprises 14 residues. Looked up from germline, CDR1 is SGHNT and CDR2 is YENEEA. The CDR3 sequence is CASSLDGPHNEQFF. Written as DNA, the CDR3 is TGTGCCAGCAGCTTGGACGGCCCGCACAATGAGCAGTTCTTC.

At least ten counts were recorded for this clonotype. V gene TRBV7-6 combines with J gene TRBJ1-4; D gene unclear. Germline values: CDR1 SGHVS, CDR2 FNYEAQ. The length of the CDR3 is 14 residues. Trimming removed 5 bases from V and 6 bases from J, with 13 bases in between. For the CDR3, the DNA is TGTGCCAGCAGCCGGATGGGCCCCGATGAAAAACTGTTTTTT. Amino acid sequence: CASSRMGPDEKLFF.

V gene TRBV7-2 combines with J gene TRBJ1-5; weak D call: TRBD1 (5 bases). V dropped 5 bases and J dropped 6 bases, with 14 bases sitting between them. The CDR3 covers 14 residues. The germline V gene encodes CDR1 SGHTA and CDR2 FQGNSA. In nucleotides, the CDR3 is TGTGCCAGCAGCGTAGAGCCAGGGTTTCAGCCCCAGCATTTT. Protein: CASSVEPGFQPQHF.

This chain joins TRBV30 and TRBJ1-2; a weak D match, TRBD1 (5 bases). Germline-derived CDR1 and CDR2 are GTSNPN and SVGIG (reference sequence). Trimming pared 5 bases from V and 5 bases from J, leaving 15 bases between. The CDR3 has 13 amino acids. The CDR3 here is CAWQQQVHYGYTF. CDR3 DNA: TGTGCCTGGCAACAACAGGTACATTATGGCTACACCTTC.